The 24 T cell receptor beta chains given below trace back to one sample, sequenced in a study of PD-1 blockade in classical Hodgkin lymphoma. Patients all relapsed after autologous stem cell transplantation, and there was variation in brentuximab vedotin exposure. Here immunoSEQ multiplex PCR was the method, and the copy in TCRdb shows in-frame clones only, minus some. This table has about 28,000 clones, around 70% appearing once. This specimen consisted of peripheral blood mononuclear cells (PBMCs), obtained before the second cycle of nivolumab. The source is a human donor with classical Hodgkin lymphoma.

The chain links TRBV19 to TRBJ1-5, with D hard to call. Per the germline V gene, CDR1 is LNHDA and CDR2 is SQIVND (reference sequence). This CDR3 has 16 amino acids. The germline V and J ends were trimmed by 3 bases and 1 base, with 13 bases remaining between them. The CDR3, as DNA: TGTGCCAGTAGTATTAACACGTTAGGCAGCAATCAGCCCCAGCATTTT. Its protein is CASSINTLGSNQPQHF.

This clone was observed at least ten times. This chain uses TRBV5-6 with TRBJ2-5; tentative D call: TRBD2 (7 bases). Germline CDR1 SGHDT, CDR2 YYEEEE. V was cut by 2 bases and J by 5 bases, with 13 bases left in between. This CDR3 comprises 14 residues. The CDR3 nucleotides read TGTGCCAGCAGCTTTACGGGGGGCCCTGAGACCCAGTACTTC. As protein: CASSFTGGPETQYF.

This clone was counted a few times. This chain links TRBV19 with TRBJ1-5; 8 bases fit TRBD1. Germline CDR1 is LNHDA and CDR2 is SQIVND (reference sequence). V lost 5 bases to trimming and J lost 4 bases; unmatched junction nucleotides: 10. The CDR3 extends over 16 amino acids. CDR3 protein: CASSGLGTGYNQPQHF. The CDR3 DNA reads as TGTGCCAGTAGTGGCCTCGGGACAGGTTATAATCAGCCCCAGCATTTT.

The chain couples TRBV12-5 to TRBJ2-3; 9 nucleotides line up with TRBD2. CDR3 length: 13 residues. CDR1 is LGHNT, CDR2 FRNRAP, per germline. V shed 9 bases and J 1 base; nucleotides not matched to a gene: 2. The CDR3 nucleotides are TGTGCTAGCCGACTAGCGGGCACAGATACGCAGTATTTT. This gives the protein CASRLAGTDTQYF.

This clone was seen a handful of times. This chain uses TRBV29-1 with TRBJ1-1; no clear D gene. CDR1 and CDR2 (germline): SQVTM, ANQGSEA. The V end lost 6 bases, the J end lost 0 bases, and 2 bases lay between the germline ends. The CDR3 is 10 amino acids. CDR3 sequence: CSVLNTEAFF. The CDR3 DNA follows: TGCAGCGTCTTGAACACTGAAGCTTTCTTT.

J is TRBJ2-1 and V is TRBV7-2; D is undetermined. CDR3 length: 15 residues. Per the germline V gene, CDR1 is SGHTA and CDR2 is FQGNSA. V was shortened by 4 bases and J by 10 bases, with 20 bases between the two germline ends. The CDR3: CASSSTAPVVGEQFF. In DNA, the CDR3 is TGTGCCAGCAGCTCGACTGCTCCTGTTGTGGGGGAGCAGTTCTTC.

The CDR3 region has the DNA TGCAGCGCCTTCGATCCTAGCGCAAGGTACCAAGAGACCCAGTACTTC. Protein sequence: CSAFDPSARYQETQYF. The chain couples TRBV29-1 to TRBJ2-5, with D tentatively TRBD2 (6 bases). Germline V lookup: CDR1 SQVTM, CDR2 ANQGSEA. V was pared by 7 bases and J by 0 bases, with 21 bases between. The CDR3 is 16 amino acids.

J is TRBJ2-7 and V is TRBV5-6; D gene uncertain. Germline CDR1 is SGHDT and CDR2 is YYEEEE. The ends were cut back, 1 base at V and 5 bases at J, with 16 bases in the middle. The CDR3 length is 15 residues. DNA of the CDR3: TGTGCCAGCAGCTTGATGACTCTAGGGTCCCACGAGCAGTACGTC. Its translation: CASSLMTLGSHEQYV.

V usage is TRBV6-6 and J usage is TRBJ2-3; D unresolved. The CDR3 has 15 residues. Germline V gene data show CDR1 as MNHNY and CDR2 as SVGAGI (reference sequence). Trimming pared 1 base from V and 0 bases from J, leaving 8 bases between. The CDR3 DNA reads as TGTGCCAGCAGTTACTTGGGGAAAAGCACAGATACGCAGTATTTT. Translating it yields CASSYLGKSTDTQYF.

The V gene is TRBV19, the J gene TRBJ2-1, with D possibly being TRBD2 (5 bases). From germline, CDR1 is LNHDA and CDR2 SQIVND (reference sequence). V was trimmed by 5 bases and J by 0 bases, leaving 11 bases between them. The CDR3 spans 15 residues. The CDR3 coding sequence is TGTGCCAGTAGTTTGAGGGAGATCTCCTACAATGAGCAGTTCTTC. Residues: CASSLREISYNEQFF.

The chain links TRBV19 to TRBJ2-2; D could derive from TRBD1 or TRBD2 (5 bases each). The V and J ends lost 5 bases and 7 bases respectively, with 11 bases between them. From germline, CDR1 is LNHDA and CDR2 SQIVND (reference sequence). The CDR3 totals 13 residues. The CDR3 sequence is CASSFLGVGELFF. CDR3 bases: TGTGCCAGTAGTTTCTTGGGGGTCGGGGAGCTGTTTTTT.

The chain uses TRBV27 and TRBJ2-5; D is unresolved. The ends were cut back, 1 base at V and 3 bases at J, with 9 bases in the middle. The V gene's germline CDR1 is MNHEY and CDR2 SMNVEV (reference sequence). The CDR3 length is 14 residues. As DNA, the CDR3 is TGTGCCAGCAGTTTATTGGCAGAGAAAGAGACCCAGTACTTC. Protein: CASSLLAEKETQYF.

The rearrangement links TRBV9 to TRBJ1-2; 7 positions match TRBD1. There are 16 residues in the CDR3. V shed 3 bases, J shed 5 bases, and the junction held 13 bases outside the gene matches. Germline lookup yields CDR1 SGDLS and CDR2 YYNGEE. CDR3 region: CASSAGIAGGEYGYTF. In DNA, the CDR3 is TGTGCCAGCAGCGCCGGCATCGCAGGGGGAGAGTATGGCTACACCTTC. The variable domain in full, with the rest retrieved from reference TRBV9 and TRBJ1-2, is DSGVTQTPKHLITATGQRVTLRCSPRSGDLSVYWYQQSLDQGLQFLIQYYNGEERAKGNILERFSAQQFPDLHSELNLSSLELGDSALYFCASSAGIAGGEYGYTFGSGTRLTVV.

This clone was seen only once. The rearrangement joins TRBV5-1 to TRBJ2-6, with D perhaps matching TRBD1 or TRBD2 (5 bases each). Germline V lookup: CDR1 SGHRS, CDR2 YFSETQ. The V end was cut by 0 bases, the J end by 1 base, with 20 bases between. The length of the CDR3 is 20 residues. The CDR3 DNA is TGCGCCAGCAGCTTGGCGGGGCAGGGACCTTTTTATTCTGGGGCCAACGTCCTGACTTTC. Amino acids: CASSLAGQGPFYSGANVLTF.

Concerning this clone itself: The same CDR3 can be traced to other DNA sequences in this sample. The V gene is TRBV6-6, the J gene TRBJ2-1; D is ambiguous. Germline V gives CDR1 MNHNY, CDR2 SVGAGI (reference sequence). The CDR3 is 11 residues long. Trimming pared 2 bases from V and 9 bases from J, leaving 5 bases between. CDR3 sequence reads: CASSYGAEQFF. DNA of the CDR3: TGTGCCAGCAGTTACGGCGCTGAGCAGTTCTTC.

This chain joins TRBV19 and TRBJ1-2; 8 positions match TRBD1. Trimming cost V 5 bases and J 8 bases; bases outside gene matches: 4. CDR1 is LNHDA, CDR2 SQIVND, per germline (reference sequence). The CDR3 sequence is 12 residues long. The CDR3 region is CASSPTGVGYTF. In nucleotides, the CDR3 is TGTGCCAGTAGTCCGACAGGGGTCGGCTACACCTTC. The entire variable domain, with the rest obtained from reference TRBV19 and TRBJ1-2, is as follows: DGGITQSPKYLFRKEGQNVTLSCEQNLNHDAMYWYRQDPGQGLRLIYYSQIVNDFQKGDIAEGYSVSREKKESFPLTVTSAQKNPTAFYLCASSPTGVGYTFGSGTRLTVV.

The CDR3 DNA reads TGTGCCAGCAGCTTGGTTGCGGGAGAACACAATGAGCAGTTCTTC. Translating gives CASSLVAGEHNEQFF. This sequence joins TRBV7-9 and TRBJ2-1; TRBD2 aligns across 7 bases. The germline V gene encodes CDR1 SEHNR and CDR2 FQNEAQ (reference sequence). The trim removed 3 bases at V and 5 bases at J, leaving 7 bases unmatched. The CDR3 totals 15 residues.

V usage is TRBV10-3 and J usage is TRBJ1-2; 7 nucleotides align to TRBD1. Germline V CDR1 and CDR2: ENHRY, SYGVKD. The V segment lost 4 bases and the J segment 7 bases; nucleotides outside the gene matches: 3. There are 12 residues in the CDR3. The CDR3 sequence is CAISARDSGYTF. The CDR3 DNA sequence: TGTGCCATCAGTGCGAGGGACAGTGGCTACACCTTC.

This sequence joins TRBV23-1 and TRBJ2-7; D is perhaps TRBD1 (5 bases). TRBV23-1 is an open reading frame whose function is uncertain. Trimming left V 0 bases short and J 4 bases short, with 16 bases between. The CDR3 runs to 16 residues. The CDR3 protein is CASSQSWRQGRYEQYV. The DNA for the CDR3 is TGCGCCAGCAGTCAATCATGGCGGCAGGGCCGTTACGAGCAGTACGTC.

This chain joins TRBV18 and TRBJ1-1; D gene ambiguous. The length of the CDR3 is 13 residues. Germline CDR1 and CDR2: KGHSH and LQKENI. Trimming pared 6 bases from V and 1 base from J, leaving 9 bases between. Here the CDR3 reads CASSSLANTEAFF. The CDR3 DNA reads TGTGCCAGCTCTTCACTCGCGAACACTGAAGCTTTCTTT.

This clone came up once. V usage is TRBV27 and J usage is TRBJ1-2, with D perhaps matching TRBD1 (5 bases). Trimming cost V 5 bases and J 6 bases, with 16 bases left between them. Germline CDR1 and CDR2: MNHEY and SMNVEV (reference sequence). The CDR3 is 14 amino acids. The CDR3 loop reads CASSATGGFNGYTF. CDR3 DNA: TGTGCCAGCAGTGCAACGGGGGGGTTTAATGGCTACACCTTC.

The gene calls are TRBV19 and TRBJ1-3; tentatively, D is TRBD1 (5 bases). The CDR3 has 12 amino acids. The V and J ends lost 5 bases and 11 bases respectively, with 13 bases between them. Germline CDR1 and CDR2: LNHDA and SQIVND (reference sequence). For the CDR3, the DNA is TGTGCCAGTAGTTATGTTGGGGGAGCCATATATTTT. It specifies CASSYVGGAIYF.

The chain is built from TRBV9 and TRBJ2-1, with 11 bases fitting TRBD2. The CDR3 has 16 amino acids. From germline, CDR1 is SGDLS and CDR2 YYNGEE. V lost 3 bases to trimming and J lost 4 bases; unmatched junction nucleotides: 6. The CDR3 loop reads CASSDSGLAGYNEQFF. DNA for the CDR3: TGTGCCAGCAGCGATTCCGGACTAGCGGGTTACAATGAGCAGTTCTTC.

This clone is termed hyperexpanded. The chain couples TRBV5-1 to TRBJ1-4; possible D gene TRBD1, 5 bases. The CDR3 is made up of 13 amino acids. Germline V gene data show CDR1 as SGHRS and CDR2 as YFSETQ. Trimming took off 6 bases at V and 7 bases at J, with 13 bases between the two ends. CDR3 sequence: CASTPEGVEKLFF. CDR3 sequence (DNA): TGCGCCAGCACCCCCGAAGGGGTTGAAAAACTGTTTTTT.